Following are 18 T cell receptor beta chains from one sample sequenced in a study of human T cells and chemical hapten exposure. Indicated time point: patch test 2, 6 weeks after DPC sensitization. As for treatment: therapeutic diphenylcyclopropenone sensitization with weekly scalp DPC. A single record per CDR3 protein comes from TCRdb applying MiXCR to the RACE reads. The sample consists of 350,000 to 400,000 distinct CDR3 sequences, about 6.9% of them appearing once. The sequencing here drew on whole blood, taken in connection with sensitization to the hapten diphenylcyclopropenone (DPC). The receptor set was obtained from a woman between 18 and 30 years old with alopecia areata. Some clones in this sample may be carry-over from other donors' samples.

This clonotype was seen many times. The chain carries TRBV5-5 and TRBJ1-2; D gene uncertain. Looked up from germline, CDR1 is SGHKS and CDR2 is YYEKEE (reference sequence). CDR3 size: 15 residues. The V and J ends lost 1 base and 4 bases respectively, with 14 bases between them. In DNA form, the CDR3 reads TGTGCCAGCAGCTTGTATCAAGGGTCGAGCTATGGCTACACCTTC. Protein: CASSLYQGSSYGYTF.

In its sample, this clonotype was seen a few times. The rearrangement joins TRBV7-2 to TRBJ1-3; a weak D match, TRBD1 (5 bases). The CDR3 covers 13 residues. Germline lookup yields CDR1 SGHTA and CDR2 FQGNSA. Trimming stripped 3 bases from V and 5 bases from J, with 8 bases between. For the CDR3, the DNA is TGTGCCAGCAGCTTCGGGGGAAGAAACACCATATATTTT. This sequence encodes CASSFGGRNTIYF.

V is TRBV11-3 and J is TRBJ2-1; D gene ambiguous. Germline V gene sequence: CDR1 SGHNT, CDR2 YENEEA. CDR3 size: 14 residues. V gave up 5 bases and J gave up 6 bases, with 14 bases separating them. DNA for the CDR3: TGTGCCAGCAGCCCGGCGATGCGATCCAATGAGCAGTTCTTC. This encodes CASSPAMRSNEQFF.

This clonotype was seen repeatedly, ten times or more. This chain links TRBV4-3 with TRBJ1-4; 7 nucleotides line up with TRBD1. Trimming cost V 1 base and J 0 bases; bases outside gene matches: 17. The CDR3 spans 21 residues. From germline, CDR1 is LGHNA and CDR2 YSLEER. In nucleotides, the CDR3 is TGCGCCAGCAGCCAAGCTCCTTTTTTCCGGGACAGCCCAGCAACTAATGAAAAACTGTTTTTT. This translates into CASSQAPFFRDSPATNEKLFF.

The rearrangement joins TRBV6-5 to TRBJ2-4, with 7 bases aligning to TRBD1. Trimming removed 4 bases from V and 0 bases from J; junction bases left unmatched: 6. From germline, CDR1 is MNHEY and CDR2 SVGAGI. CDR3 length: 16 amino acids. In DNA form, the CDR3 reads TGTGCCAGCAGTTCGGGACAGCCGGGAGCCAAAAACATTCAGTACTTC. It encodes CASSSGQPGAKNIQYF.

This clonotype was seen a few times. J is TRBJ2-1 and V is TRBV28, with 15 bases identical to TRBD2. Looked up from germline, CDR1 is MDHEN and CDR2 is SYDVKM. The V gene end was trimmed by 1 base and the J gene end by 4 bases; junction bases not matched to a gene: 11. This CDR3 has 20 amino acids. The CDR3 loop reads CASSLLVGGLAGGTYNEQFF. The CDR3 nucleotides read TGTGCCAGCAGTTTATTGGTTGGCGGACTAGCGGGGGGGACTTACAATGAGCAGTTCTTC. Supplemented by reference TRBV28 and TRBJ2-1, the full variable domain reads DVKVTQSSRYLVKRTGEKVFLECVQDMDHENMFWYRQDPGLGLRLIYFSYDVKMKEKGDIPEGYSVSREKKERFSLILESASTNQTSMYLCASSLLVGGLAGGTYNEQFFGPGTRLTVL.

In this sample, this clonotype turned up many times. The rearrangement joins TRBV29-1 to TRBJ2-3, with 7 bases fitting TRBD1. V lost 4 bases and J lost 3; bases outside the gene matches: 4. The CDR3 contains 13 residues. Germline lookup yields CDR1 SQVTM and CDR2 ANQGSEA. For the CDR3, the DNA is TGCAGCGTTGTTCGACAGGGTACAGATACGCAGTATTTT. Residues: CSVVRQGTDTQYF.

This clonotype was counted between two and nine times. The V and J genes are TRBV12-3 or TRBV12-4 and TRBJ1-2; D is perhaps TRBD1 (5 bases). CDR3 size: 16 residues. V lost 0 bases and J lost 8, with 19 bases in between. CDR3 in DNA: TGTGCCAGCAGTTTAGCGATTACCGGGACGTCAGAGGGCTACACCTTC. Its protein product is CASSLAITGTSEGYTF.

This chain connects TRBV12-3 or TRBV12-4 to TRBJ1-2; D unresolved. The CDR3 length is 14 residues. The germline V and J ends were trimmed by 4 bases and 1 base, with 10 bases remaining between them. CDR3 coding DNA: TGTGCCAGCAGTTCCCTGACGGATAACTATGGCTACACCTTC. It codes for CASSSLTDNYGYTF.

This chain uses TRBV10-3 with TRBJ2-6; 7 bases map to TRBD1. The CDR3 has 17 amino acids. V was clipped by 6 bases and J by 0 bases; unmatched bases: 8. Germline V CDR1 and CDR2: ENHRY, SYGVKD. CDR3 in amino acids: CAIRGTVPRSGANVLTF. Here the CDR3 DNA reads TGTGCCATCAGGGGGACAGTACCTCGCTCTGGGGCCAACGTCCTGACTTTC.

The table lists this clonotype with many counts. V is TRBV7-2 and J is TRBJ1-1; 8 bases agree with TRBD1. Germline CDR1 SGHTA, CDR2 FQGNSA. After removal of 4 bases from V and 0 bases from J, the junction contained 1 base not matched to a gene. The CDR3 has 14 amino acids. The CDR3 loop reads CASSWTGMNTEAFF. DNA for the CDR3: TGTGCCAGCAGCTGGACAGGGATGAACACTGAAGCTTTCTTT.

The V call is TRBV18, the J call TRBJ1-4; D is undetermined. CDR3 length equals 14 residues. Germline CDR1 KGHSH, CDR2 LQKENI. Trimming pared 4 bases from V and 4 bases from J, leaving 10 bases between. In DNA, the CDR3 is TGTGCCAGCTCACGTCTGGGAATTAATGAAAAACTGTTTTTT. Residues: CASSRLGINEKLFF. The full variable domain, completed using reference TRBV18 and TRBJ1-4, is NAGVMQNPRHLVRRRGQEARLRCSPMKGHSHVYWYRQLPEEGLKFMVYLQKENIIDESGMPKERFSAEFPKEGPSILRIQQVVRGDSAAYFCASSRLGINEKLFFGSGTQLSVL.

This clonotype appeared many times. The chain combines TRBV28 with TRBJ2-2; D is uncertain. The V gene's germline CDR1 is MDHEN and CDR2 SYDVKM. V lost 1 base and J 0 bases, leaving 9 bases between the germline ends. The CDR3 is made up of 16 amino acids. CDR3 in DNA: TGTGCCAGCAGTTTATTTCGGCAGCCGAACACCGGGGAGCTGTTTTTT. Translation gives CASSLFRQPNTGELFF.

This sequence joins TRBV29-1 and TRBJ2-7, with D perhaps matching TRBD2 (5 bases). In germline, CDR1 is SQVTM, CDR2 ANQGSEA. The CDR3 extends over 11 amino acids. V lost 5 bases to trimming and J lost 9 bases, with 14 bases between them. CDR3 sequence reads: CSVLAGIGQYF. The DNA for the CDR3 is TGCAGCGTTCTTGCGGGTATTGGGCAGTACTTC.

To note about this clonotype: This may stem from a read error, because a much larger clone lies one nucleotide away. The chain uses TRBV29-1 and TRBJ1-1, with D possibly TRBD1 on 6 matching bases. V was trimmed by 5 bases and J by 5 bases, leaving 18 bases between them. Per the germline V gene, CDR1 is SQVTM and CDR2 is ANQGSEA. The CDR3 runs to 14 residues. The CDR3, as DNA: TGCAGCGTTATTCCCAGGGGTGCGGAAACTGAAGCTTTCTTT. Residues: CSVIPRGAETEAFF.

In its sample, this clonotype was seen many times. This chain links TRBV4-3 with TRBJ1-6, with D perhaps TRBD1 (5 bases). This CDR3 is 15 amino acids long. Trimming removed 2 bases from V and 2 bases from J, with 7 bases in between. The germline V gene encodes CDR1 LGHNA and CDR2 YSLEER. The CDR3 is CASSQLTAYNSPLHF. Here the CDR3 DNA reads TGCGCCAGCAGCCAATTGACAGCCTATAATTCACCCCTCCACTTT.

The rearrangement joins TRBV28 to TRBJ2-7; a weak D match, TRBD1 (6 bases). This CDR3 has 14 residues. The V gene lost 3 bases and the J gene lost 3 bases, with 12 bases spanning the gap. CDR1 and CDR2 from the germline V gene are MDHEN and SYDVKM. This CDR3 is CASSFFNRDYEQYF. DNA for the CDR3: TGTGCCAGCAGTTTCTTTAACAGGGACTACGAGCAGTACTTC.

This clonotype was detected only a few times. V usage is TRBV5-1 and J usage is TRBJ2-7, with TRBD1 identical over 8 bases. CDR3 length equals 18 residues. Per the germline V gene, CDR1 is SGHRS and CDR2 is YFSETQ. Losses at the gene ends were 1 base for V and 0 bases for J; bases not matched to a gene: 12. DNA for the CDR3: TGCGCCAGCAGCTTGCCGGGGAACCGACAGGGGTTCTCCTACGAGCAGTACTTC. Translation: CASSLPGNRQGFSYEQYF.